This passage covers 9 T cell receptor beta chains from one sample sequenced in a study of blood T cell repertoires in COVID-19. Profiled with immunoSEQ multiplex PCR; TCRdb holds only in-frame clones, not every one. The sample shows 250,000 to 400,000 clones, 75% to 90% of them seen only once. Sequenced material: peripheral blood. The origin of the receptors is a woman aged 25 to 39 with COVID-19, enrolled during active disease.

This clone was observed a single time. This same CDR3 is encoded by further DNA sequences in the sample. This rearrangement joins TRBV30 to TRBJ1-5; D gene ambiguous. This CDR3 is 13 amino acids long. CDR1 is GTSNPN and CDR2 is SVGIG in the germline V gene (reference sequence). The V end lost 0 bases, the J end lost 4 bases, and 7 bases lay between the germline ends. The CDR3 protein is CAWSVGRNQPQHF. Here the CDR3 DNA reads TGTGCCTGGAGTGTAGGCAGGAATCAGCCCCAGCATTTT.

This clone has only one observation. The J gene is TRBJ2-5, the V gene TRBV27; tentative D call: TRBD1 (5 bases). Germline loops: CDR1 MNHEY, CDR2 SMNVEV (reference sequence). Between the trimmed V and J ends, which lost 6 bases and 5 bases, there was a span of 13 bases. The CDR3 has 13 residues. CDR3 coding DNA: TGTGCCAGCAGCCAGAGCAGGGCGGAGACCCAGTACTTC. Its translation: CASSQSRAETQYF.

The chain is built from TRBV11-2 and TRBJ1-1; no clear D. V was clipped by 3 bases and J by 1 base, with 9 bases between them. CDR3 length: 14 amino acids. The germline V gene encodes CDR1 SGHAT and CDR2 FQNNGV. Here the CDR3 DNA reads TGTGCCAGCAGCTTGGGAGGGTGGAACACTGAAGCTTTCTTT. Protein: CASSLGGWNTEAFF.

The V call is TRBV30, the J call TRBJ1-4, with TRBD1 matching 8 bases. The CDR3 runs 16 residues. CDR1 is GTSNPN and CDR2 is SVGIG in the germline V gene (reference sequence). V trimming: 2 bases; J trimming: 5 bases; junction bases outside the gene matches: 10. The CDR3 coding sequence is TGTGCCTGGAGTCTTGGCGAGGACAGGGAAAATGAAAAACTGTTTTTT. Translating it yields CAWSLGEDRENEKLFF.

This clone has just one count. The chain is built from TRBV9 and TRBJ2-1; D unclear. CDR3 length: 13 amino acids. V was shortened by 0 bases and J by 6 bases, with 7 bases between the two germline ends. From germline, CDR1 is SGDLS and CDR2 YYNGEE. The DNA for the CDR3 is TGTGCCAGCAGCGTAGATGAGTTCAATGAGCAGTTCTTC. Protein: CASSVDEFNEQFF.

The chain uses TRBV3-1 (or the pseudogene TRBV3-2) and TRBJ1-1; tentatively, D is TRBD1 (6 bases). V was clipped by 5 bases and J by 7 bases, with 14 bases between them. The CDR3 has 13 residues. Germline V gene data show CDR1 as LGHDT and CDR2 as YNNKEL (reference sequence). This chain's CDR3 is CASSTSDSIEAFF. CDR3 DNA sequence: TGTGCCAGCAGCACTTCGGACAGTATTGAAGCTTTCTTT.

The V call is TRBV3-1 (or the pseudogene TRBV3-2), the J call TRBJ2-1, with 7 bases fitting TRBD2. V dropped 0 bases and J dropped 10; count of bases not matched to a gene: 3. Germline V gene data show CDR1 as LGHDT and CDR2 as YNNKEL (reference sequence). The CDR3 is 13 residues long. The CDR3 nucleotides read TGTGCCAGCAGCCAAGATAGACTAGCCGAGCAGTTCTTC. Amino acids: CASSQDRLAEQFF.

The V call is TRBV28, the J call TRBJ1-1; 7 bases are a match to TRBD1. V shed 8 bases, J shed 3 bases, and the junction held 15 bases outside the gene matches. Germline-derived CDR1 and CDR2 are MDHEN and SYDVKM. The CDR3 extends over 16 amino acids. CDR3 nucleotide sequence: TGTGCCAGCGGGCTAACCCCCAGGGGGTTCGACACTGAAGCTTTCTTT. This encodes CASGLTPRGFDTEAFF.

This clone was detected only a few times. The chain carries TRBV11-1 and TRBJ1-5; TRBD1 matches 8 bases. Losses at the gene ends were 6 bases for V and 3 bases for J; bases not matched to a gene: 7. CDR1 and CDR2 (germline): SGHAT, FQDESV (reference sequence). The CDR3 runs to 15 residues. In nucleotides, the CDR3 is TGTGCCAGCAGTCCCGGGACAGGAATCAATCAGCCCCAGCATTTT. The encoded protein is CASSPGTGINQPQHF.